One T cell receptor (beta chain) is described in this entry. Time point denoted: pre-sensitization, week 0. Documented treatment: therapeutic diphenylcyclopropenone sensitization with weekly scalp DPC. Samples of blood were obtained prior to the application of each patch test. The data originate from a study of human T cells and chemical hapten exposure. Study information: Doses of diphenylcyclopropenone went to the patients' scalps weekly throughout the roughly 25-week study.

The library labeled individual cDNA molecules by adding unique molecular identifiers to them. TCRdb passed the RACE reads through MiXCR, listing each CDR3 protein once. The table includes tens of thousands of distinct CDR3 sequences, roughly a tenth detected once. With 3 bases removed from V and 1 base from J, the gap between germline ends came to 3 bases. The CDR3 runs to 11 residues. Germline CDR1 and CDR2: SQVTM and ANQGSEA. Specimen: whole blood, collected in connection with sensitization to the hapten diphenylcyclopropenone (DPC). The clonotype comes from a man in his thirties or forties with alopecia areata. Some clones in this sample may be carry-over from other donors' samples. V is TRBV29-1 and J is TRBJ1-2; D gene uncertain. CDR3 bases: TGCAGCGTTGACTTTAACTATGGCTACACCTTC. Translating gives CSVDFNYGYTF.